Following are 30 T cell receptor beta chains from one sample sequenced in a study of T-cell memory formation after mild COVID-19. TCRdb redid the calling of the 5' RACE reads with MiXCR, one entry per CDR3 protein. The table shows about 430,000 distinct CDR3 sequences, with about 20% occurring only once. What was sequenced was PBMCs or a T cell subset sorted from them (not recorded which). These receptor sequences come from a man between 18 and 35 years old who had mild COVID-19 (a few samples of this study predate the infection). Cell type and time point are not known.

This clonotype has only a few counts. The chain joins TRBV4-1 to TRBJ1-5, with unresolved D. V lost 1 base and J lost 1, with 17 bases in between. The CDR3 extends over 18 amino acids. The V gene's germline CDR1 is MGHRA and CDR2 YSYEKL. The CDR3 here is CASSQALFGFRSNQPQHF. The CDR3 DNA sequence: TGCGCCAGCAGCCAAGCCTTATTCGGGTTTCGGAGCAATCAGCCCCAGCATTTT.

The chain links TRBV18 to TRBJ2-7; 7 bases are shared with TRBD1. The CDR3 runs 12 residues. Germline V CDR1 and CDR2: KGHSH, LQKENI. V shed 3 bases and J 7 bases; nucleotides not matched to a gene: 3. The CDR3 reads CASSPQGDEQYV. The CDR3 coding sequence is TGTGCCAGCTCACCCCAGGGGGATGAGCAGTACGTC.

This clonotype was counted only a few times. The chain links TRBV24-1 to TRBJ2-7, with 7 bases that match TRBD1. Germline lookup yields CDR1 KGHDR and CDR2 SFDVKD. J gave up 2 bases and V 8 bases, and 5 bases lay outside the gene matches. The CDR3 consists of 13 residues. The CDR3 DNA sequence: TGTGCCACCACCGGGACAGAACCCTACGAGCAGTACTTC. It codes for CATTGTEPYEQYF.

The CDR3 here is CASSLGAGFTDTQYF. In DNA form, the CDR3 reads TGTGCCAGCAGCTTAGGGGCAGGTTTCACAGATACGCAGTATTTT. The V call is TRBV7-3, the J call TRBJ2-3; tentatively, D is TRBD1 (5 bases). Germline values: CDR1 SGHTA, CDR2 FQGTGA. V lost 2 bases to trimming and J lost 2 bases, with 11 bases between them. The CDR3 has 15 residues.

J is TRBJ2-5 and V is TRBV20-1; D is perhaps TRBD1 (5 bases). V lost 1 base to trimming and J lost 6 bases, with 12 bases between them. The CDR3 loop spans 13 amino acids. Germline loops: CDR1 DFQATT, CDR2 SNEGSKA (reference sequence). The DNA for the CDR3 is TGCAGTGCTAGAGTTCCAGGGCCGAAGACCCAGTACTTC. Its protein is CSARVPGPKTQYF.

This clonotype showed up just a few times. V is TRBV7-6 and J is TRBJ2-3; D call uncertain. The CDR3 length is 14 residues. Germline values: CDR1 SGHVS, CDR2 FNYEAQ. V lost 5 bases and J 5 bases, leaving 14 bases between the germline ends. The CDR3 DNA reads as TGTGCCAGCAGCCCGCAGGCCCTAGGAGATACGCAGTATTTT. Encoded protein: CASSPQALGDTQYF.

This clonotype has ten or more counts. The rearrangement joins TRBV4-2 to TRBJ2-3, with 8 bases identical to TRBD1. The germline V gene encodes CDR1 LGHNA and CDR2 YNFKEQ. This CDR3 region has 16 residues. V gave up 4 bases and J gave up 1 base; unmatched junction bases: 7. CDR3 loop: CASSLQTGGRTDTQYF. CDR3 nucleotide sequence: TGTGCCAGCAGCCTCCAAACAGGGGGACGCACAGATACGCAGTATTTT.

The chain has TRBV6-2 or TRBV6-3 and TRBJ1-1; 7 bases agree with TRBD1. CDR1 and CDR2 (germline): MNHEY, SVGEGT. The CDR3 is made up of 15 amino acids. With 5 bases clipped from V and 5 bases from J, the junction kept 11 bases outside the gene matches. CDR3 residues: CASSSAGTAETEAFF. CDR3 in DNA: TGTGCCAGCAGTAGTGCCGGGACAGCGGAAACTGAAGCTTTCTTT.

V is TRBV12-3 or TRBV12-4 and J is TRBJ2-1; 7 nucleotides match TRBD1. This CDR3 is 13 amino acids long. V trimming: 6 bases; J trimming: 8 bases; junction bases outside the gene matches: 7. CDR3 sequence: CASSLGQEDEQFF. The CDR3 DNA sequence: TGTGCCAGCAGCCTCGGACAGGAGGATGAGCAGTTCTTC.

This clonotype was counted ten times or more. The CDR3 spells CSASDPGTFSEKLFF. CDR3 in DNA: TGCAGTGCTAGCGACCCTGGGACCTTCAGCGAAAAACTGTTTTTT. The chain links TRBV20-1 to TRBJ1-4; D may be TRBD1 (5 bases). The germline CDR1 and CDR2 sequences are DFQATT and SNEGSKA (reference sequence). The CDR3 totals 15 residues. Between the trimmed V and J ends, which lost 3 bases and 8 bases, there was a span of 19 bases.

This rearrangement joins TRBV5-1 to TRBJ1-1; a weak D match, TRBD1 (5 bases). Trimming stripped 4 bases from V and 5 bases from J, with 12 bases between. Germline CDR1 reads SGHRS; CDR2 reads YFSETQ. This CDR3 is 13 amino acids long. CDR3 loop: CASSAQGWTEAFF. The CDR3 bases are TGCGCCAGCAGCGCCCAGGGTTGGACTGAAGCTTTCTTT. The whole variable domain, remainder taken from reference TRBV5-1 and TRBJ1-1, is KAGVTQTPRYLIKTRGQQVTLSCSPISGHRSVSWYQQTPGQGLQFLFEYFSETQRNKGNFPGRFSGRQFSNSRSEMNVSTLELGDSALYLCASSAQGWTEAFFGQGTRLTVV.

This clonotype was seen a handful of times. The DNA for the CDR3 is TGCAGTGCCAGTAACGGTCAAAGTGGGAACACTGAAGCTTTCTTT. Its translation is CSASNGQSGNTEAFF. The chain couples TRBV20-1 to TRBJ1-1; no clear D gene. This CDR3 region has 15 residues. Germline loops: CDR1 DFQATT, CDR2 SNEGSKA (reference sequence). Trimming removed 6 bases from V and 1 base from J, with 18 bases in between.

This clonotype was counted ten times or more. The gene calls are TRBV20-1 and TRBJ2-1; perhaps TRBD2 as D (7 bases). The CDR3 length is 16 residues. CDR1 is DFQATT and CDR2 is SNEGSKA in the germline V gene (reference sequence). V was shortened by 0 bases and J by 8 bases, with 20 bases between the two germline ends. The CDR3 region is CSAREGRGVSWDEQFF. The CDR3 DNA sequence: TGCAGTGCTAGAGAGGGGAGGGGGGTCTCCTGGGATGAGCAGTTCTTC.

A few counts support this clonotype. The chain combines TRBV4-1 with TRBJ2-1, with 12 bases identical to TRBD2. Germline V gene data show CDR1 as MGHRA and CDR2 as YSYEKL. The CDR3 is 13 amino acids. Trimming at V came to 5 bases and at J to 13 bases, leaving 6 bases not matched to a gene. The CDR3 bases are TGCGCCAGCAGCAAGACTAGCGGGGGCTCACAGTTCTTC. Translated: CASSKTSGGSQFF.

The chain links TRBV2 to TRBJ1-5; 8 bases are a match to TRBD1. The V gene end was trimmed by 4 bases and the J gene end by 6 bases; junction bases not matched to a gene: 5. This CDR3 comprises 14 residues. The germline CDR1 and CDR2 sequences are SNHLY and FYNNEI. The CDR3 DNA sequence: TGTGCCAGCAGTGGTCAGGGGGCGGCTCAGCCCCAGCATTTT. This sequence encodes CASSGQGAAQPQHF. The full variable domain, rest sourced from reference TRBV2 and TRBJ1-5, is EPEVTQTPSHQVTQMGQEVILRCVPISNHLYFYWYRQILGQKVEFLVSFYNNEISEKSEIFDDQFSVERPDGSNFTLKIRSTKLEDSAMYFCASSGQGAAQPQHFGDGTRLSIL.

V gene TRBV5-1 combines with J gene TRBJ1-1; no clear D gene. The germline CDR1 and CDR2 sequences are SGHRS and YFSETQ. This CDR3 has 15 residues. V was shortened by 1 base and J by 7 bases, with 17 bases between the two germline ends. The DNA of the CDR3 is TGCGCCAGCAGCTTGTATTTGGGCCCGGTTTATGAAGCTTTCTTT. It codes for CASSLYLGPVYEAFF.

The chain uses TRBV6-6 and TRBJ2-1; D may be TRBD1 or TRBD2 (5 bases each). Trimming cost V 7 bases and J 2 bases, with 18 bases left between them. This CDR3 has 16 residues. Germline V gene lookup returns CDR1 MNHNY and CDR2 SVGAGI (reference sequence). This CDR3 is CASILAGTETYNEQFF. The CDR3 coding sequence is TGTGCCAGCATCCTTGCTGGGACCGAGACCTACAATGAGCAGTTCTTC.

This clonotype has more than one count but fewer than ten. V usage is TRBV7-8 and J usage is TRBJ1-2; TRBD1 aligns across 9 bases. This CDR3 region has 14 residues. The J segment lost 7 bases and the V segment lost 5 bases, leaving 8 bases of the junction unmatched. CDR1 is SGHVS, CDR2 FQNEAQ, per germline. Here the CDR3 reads CASSPQGAEGGYTF. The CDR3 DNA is TGTGCCAGCAGCCCACAGGGGGCCGAGGGTGGCTACACCTTC.

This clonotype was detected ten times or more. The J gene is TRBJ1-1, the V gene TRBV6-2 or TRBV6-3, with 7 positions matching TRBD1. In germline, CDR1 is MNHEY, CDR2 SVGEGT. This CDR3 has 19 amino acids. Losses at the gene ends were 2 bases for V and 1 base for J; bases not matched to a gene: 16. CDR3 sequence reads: CASSYPLLTGQGWNTEAFF. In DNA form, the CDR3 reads TGTGCCAGCAGTTACCCCCTCTTGACAGGGCAGGGTTGGAACACTGAAGCTTTCTTT.

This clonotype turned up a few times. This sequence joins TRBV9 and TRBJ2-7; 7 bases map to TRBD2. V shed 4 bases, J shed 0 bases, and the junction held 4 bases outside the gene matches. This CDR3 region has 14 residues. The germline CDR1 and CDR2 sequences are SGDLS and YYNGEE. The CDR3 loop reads CASSFERDSYEQYF. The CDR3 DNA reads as TGTGCCAGCAGCTTTGAGCGGGACTCCTACGAGCAGTACTTC.

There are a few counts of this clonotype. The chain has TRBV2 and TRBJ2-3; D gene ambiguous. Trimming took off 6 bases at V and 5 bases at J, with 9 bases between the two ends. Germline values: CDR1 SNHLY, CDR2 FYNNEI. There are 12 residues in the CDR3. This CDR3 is CASRTSEDTQYF. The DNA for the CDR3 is TGTGCCAGCAGGACCTCAGAAGATACGCAGTATTTT.

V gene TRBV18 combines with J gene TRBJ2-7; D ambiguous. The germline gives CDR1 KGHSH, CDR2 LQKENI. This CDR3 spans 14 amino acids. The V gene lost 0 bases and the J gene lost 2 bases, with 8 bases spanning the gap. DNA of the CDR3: TGTGCCAGCTCACCACCGGCAGACACCTACGAGCAGTACTTC. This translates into CASSPPADTYEQYF.

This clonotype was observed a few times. The CDR3 DNA is TGCGCCAGCGGGTCGGATAACTATGGCTACACCTTC. This gives the protein CASGSDNYGYTF. The chain employs TRBV5-1 and TRBJ1-2; D unclear. The CDR3 is 12 residues long. V was clipped by 7 bases and J by 1 base, with 8 bases between them. Germline loops: CDR1 SGHRS, CDR2 YFSETQ.

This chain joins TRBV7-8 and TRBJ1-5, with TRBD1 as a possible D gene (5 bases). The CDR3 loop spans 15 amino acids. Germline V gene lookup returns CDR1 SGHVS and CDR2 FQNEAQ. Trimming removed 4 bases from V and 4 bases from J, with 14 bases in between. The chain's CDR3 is CASSSVGDGNQPQHF. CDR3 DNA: TGTGCCAGCAGCTCGGTGGGGGACGGAAATCAGCCCCAGCATTTT.

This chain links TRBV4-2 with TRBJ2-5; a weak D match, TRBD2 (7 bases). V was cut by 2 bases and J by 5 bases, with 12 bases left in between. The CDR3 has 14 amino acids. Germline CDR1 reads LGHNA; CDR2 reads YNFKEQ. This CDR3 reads CASSQHREGETQYF. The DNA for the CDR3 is TGTGCCAGCAGCCAACACAGGGAGGGCGAGACCCAGTACTTC.

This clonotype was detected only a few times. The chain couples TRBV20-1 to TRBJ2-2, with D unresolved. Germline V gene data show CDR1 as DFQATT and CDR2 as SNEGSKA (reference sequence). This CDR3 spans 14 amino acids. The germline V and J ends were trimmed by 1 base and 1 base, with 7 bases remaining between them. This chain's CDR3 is CSARARGNTGELFF. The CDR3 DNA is TGCAGTGCTAGAGCGAGAGGGAACACCGGGGAGCTGTTTTTT.

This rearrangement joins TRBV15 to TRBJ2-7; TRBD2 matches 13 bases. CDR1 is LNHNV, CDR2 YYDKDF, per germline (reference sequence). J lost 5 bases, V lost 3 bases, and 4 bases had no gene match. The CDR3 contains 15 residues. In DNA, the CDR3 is TGTGCCACCAGCAGGACTAGCGGGGGGCGGGACGAGCAGTACTTC. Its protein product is CATSRTSGGRDEQYF.

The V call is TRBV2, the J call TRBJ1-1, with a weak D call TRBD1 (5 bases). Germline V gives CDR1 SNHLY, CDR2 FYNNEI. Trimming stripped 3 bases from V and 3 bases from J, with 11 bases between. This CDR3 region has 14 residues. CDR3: CASSEAGQDTEAFF. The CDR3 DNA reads TGTGCCAGCAGTGAGGCAGGGCAGGACACTGAAGCTTTCTTT. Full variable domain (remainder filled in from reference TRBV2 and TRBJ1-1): EPEVTQTPSHQVTQMGQEVILRCVPISNHLYFYWYRQILGQKVEFLVSFYNNEISEKSEIFDDQFSVERPDGSNFTLKIRSTKLEDSAMYFCASSEAGQDTEAFFGQGTRLTVV.

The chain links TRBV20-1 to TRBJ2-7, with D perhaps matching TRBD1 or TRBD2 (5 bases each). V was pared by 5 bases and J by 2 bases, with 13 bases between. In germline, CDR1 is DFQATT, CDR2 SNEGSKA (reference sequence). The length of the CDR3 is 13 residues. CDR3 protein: CSAAGTDTYEQYF. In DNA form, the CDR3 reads TGCAGTGCTGCCGGGACGGATACCTACGAGCAGTACTTC.

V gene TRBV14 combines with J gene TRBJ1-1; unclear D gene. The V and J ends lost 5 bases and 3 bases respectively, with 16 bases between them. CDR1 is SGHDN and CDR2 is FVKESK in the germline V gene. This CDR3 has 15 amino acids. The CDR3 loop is CASSTRRLLDTEAFF. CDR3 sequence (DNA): TGTGCCAGCAGCACACGACGACTTTTAGACACTGAAGCTTTCTTT.